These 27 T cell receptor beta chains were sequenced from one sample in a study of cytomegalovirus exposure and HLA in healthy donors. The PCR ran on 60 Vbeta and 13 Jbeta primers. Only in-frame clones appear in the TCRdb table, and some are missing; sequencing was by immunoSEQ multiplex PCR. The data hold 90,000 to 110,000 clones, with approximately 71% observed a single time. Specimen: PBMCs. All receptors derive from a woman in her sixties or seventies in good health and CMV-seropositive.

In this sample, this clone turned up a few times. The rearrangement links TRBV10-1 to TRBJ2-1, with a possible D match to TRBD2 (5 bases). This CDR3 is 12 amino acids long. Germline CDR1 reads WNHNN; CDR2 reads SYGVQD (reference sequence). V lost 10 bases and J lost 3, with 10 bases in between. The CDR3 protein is CATGIDYNEQFF. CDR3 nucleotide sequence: TGCGCCACCGGGATAGACTACAATGAGCAGTTCTTC.

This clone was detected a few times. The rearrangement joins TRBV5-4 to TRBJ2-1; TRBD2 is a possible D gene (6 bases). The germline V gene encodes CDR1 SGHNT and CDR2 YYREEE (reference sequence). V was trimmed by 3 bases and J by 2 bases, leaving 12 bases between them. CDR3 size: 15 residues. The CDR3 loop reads CASSSGGAPYNEQFF. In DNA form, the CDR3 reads TGTGCCAGCAGCTCGGGCGGGGCTCCCTACAATGAGCAGTTCTTC.

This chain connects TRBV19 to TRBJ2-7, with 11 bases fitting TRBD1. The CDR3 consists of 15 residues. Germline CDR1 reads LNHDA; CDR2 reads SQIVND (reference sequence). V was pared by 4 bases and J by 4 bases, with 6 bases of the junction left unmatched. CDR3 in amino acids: CASSNSGTGGYEQYF. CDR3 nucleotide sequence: TGTGCCAGTAGTAACTCCGGGACAGGGGGTTACGAGCAGTACTTC.

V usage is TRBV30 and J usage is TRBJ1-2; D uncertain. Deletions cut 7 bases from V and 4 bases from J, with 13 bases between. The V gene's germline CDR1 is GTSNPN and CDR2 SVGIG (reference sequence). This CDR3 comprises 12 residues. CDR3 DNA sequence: TGTGCCTCATCGAGGGCCGGCTATGGCTACACCTTC. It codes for CASSRAGYGYTF.

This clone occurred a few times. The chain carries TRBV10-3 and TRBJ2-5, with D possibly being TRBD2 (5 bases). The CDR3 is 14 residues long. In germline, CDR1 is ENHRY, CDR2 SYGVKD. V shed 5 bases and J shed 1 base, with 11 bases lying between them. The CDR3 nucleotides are TGTGCCATCAGTTTTCTTGAGGGCCAAGAGACCCAGTACTTC. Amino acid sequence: CAISFLEGQETQYF.

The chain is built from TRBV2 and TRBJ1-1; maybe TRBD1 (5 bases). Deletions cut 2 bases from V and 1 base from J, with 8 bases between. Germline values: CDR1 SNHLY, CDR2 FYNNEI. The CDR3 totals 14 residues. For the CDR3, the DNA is TGTGCCAGCAGTGAACACAGGCAGAACACTGAAGCTTTCTTT. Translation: CASSEHRQNTEAFF.

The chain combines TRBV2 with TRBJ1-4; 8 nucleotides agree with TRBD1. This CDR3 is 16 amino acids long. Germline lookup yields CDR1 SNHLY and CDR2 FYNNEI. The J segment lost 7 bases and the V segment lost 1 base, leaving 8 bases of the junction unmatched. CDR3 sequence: CASSEGTGGDFEKLFF. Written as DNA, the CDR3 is TGTGCCAGCAGTGAAGGAACAGGGGGAGACTTTGAAAAACTGTTTTTT.

CDR3 nucleotides: TGTGCCAACCGAGGACAGGAGCTAGCCAAAAACATTCAGTACTTC. Its translation is CANRGQELAKNIQYF. The chain is built from TRBV5-6 and TRBJ2-4, with 7 bases that match TRBD1. CDR1 and CDR2 from the germline V gene are SGHDT and YYEEEE. CDR3 length: 15 amino acids. V shed 9 bases, J shed 0 bases, and the junction held 9 bases outside the gene matches.

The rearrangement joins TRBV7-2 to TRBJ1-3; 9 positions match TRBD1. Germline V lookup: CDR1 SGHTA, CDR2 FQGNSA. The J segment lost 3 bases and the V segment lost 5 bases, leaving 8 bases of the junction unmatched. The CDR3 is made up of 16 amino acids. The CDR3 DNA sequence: TGTGCCAGCAGCCCCGGACAGGGGCGGGGTGGAAACACCATATATTTT. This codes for CASSPGQGRGGNTIYF.

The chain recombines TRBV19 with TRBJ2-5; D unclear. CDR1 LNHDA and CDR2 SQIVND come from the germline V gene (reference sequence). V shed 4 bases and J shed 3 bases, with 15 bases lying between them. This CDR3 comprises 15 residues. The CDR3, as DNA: TGTGCCAGTAGTAGCTCTACGACACCGGAAGAGACCCAGTACTTC. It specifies CASSSSTTPEETQYF.

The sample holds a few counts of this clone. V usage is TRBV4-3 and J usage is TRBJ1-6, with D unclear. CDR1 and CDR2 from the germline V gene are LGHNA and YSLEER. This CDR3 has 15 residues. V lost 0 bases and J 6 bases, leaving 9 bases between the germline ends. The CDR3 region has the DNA TGCGCCAGCAGCCAAGAAAACAACCTTAATTCACCCCTCCACTTT. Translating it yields CASSQENNLNSPLHF.

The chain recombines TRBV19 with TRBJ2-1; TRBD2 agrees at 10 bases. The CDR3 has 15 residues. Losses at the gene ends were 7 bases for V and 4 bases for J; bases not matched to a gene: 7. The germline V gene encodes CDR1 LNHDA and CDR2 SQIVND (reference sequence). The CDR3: CASTQAGGPYNEQFF. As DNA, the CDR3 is TGTGCCAGTACCCAAGCGGGGGGGCCTTACAATGAGCAGTTCTTC.

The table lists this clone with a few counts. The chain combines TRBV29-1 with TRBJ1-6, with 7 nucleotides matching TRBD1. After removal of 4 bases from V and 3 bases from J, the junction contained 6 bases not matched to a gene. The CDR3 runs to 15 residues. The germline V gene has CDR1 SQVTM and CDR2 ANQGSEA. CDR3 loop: CSVAEGDSYNSPLHF. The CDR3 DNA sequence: TGCAGCGTTGCTGAGGGGGACAGCTATAATTCACCCCTCCACTTT.

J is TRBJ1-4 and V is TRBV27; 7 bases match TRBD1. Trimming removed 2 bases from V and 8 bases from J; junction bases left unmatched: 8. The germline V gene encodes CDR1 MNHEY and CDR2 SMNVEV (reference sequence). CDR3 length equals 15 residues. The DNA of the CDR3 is TGTGCCAGCAGTTTAGGAGGGGGCGCCCCCGAAAAACTGTTTTTT. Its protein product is CASSLGGGAPEKLFF.

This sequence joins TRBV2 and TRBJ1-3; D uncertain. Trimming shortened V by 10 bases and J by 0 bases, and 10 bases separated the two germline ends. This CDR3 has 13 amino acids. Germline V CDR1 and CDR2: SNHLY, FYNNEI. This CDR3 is CATHRDSGNTIYF. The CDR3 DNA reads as TGTGCCACTCACCGGGACTCTGGAAACACCATATATTTT.

Here the CDR3 DNA reads TGCGCCAGCAGCCAAGCGGGACAGGGACTCTACGAGCAGTACTTC. Translation: CASSQAGQGLYEQYF. The chain couples TRBV5-1 to TRBJ2-7, with 9 bases lining up with TRBD1. CDR1 is SGHRS and CDR2 is YFSETQ in the germline V gene. V lost 4 bases and J lost 3; bases outside the gene matches: 8. The CDR3 contains 15 residues.

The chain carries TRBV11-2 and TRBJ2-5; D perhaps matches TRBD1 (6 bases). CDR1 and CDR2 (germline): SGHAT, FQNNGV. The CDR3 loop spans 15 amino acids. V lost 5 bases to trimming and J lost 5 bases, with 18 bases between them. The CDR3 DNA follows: TGTGCCAGCAGCCCTACAGACAGGCCTTGGGAGACCCAGTACTTC. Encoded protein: CASSPTDRPWETQYF.

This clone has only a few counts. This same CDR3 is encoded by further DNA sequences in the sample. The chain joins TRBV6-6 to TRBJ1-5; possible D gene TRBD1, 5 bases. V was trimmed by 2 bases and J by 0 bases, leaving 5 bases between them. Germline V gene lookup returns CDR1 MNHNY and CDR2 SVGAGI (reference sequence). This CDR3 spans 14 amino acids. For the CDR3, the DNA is TGTGCCAGCAGTTACCAGGGTAGCAATCAGCCCCAGCATTTT. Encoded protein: CASSYQGSNQPQHF.

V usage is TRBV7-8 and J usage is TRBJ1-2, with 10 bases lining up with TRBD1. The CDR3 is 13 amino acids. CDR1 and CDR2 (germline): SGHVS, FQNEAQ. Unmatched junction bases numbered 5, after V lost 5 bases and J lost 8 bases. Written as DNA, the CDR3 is TGTGCCAGCAGCCAGACAGGGGGCCGAGGCTACACCTTC. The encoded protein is CASSQTGGRGYTF.

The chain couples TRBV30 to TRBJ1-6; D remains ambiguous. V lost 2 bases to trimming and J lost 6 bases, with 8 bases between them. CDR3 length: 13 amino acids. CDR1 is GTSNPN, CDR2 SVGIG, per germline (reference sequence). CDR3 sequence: CAWSQQSNSPLHF. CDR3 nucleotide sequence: TGTGCCTGGAGTCAACAGTCTAATTCACCCCTCCACTTT. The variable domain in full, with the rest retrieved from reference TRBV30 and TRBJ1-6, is SQTIHQWPATLVQPVGSPLSLECTVEGTSNPNLYWYRQAAGRGLQLLFYSVGIGQISSEVPQNLSASRPQDRQFILSSKKLLLSDSGFYLCAWSQQSNSPLHFGNGTRLTVT.

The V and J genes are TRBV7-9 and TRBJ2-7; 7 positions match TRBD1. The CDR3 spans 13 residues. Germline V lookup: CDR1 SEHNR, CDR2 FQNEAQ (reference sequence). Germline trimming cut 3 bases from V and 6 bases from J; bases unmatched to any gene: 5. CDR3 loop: CASSFGQAGEQYF. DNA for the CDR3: TGTGCCAGCAGCTTCGGACAGGCAGGCGAGCAGTACTTC.

Here the CDR3 DNA reads TGTGCCAGCAGTTACACGGGGGGGGATTACTACGAGCAGTACTTC. This codes for CASSYTGGDYYEQYF. This chain connects TRBV6-5 to TRBJ2-7; 8 bases align to TRBD2. J gave up 3 bases and V 2 bases, and 6 bases lay outside the gene matches. The V gene's germline CDR1 is MNHEY and CDR2 SVGAGI. This CDR3 comprises 15 residues.

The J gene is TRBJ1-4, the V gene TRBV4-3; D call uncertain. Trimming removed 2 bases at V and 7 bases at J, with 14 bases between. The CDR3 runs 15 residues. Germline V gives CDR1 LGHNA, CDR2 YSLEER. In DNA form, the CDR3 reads TGCGCCAGCAGCCAAACCGGGGTGGCTGGTGAAAAACTGTTTTTT. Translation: CASSQTGVAGEKLFF.

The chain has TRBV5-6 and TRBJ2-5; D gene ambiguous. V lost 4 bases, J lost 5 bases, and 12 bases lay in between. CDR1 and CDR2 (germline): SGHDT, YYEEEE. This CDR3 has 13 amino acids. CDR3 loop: CASSLRLTETQYF. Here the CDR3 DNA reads TGTGCCAGCAGCCTACGACTGACGGAGACCCAGTACTTC.

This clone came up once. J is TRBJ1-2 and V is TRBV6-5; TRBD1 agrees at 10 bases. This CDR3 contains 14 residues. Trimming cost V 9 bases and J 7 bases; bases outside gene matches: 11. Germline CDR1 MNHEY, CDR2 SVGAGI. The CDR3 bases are TGTGCCAGTCAACGGGGACAGGGGTCAGTTGGCTACACCTTC. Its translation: CASQRGQGSVGYTF.

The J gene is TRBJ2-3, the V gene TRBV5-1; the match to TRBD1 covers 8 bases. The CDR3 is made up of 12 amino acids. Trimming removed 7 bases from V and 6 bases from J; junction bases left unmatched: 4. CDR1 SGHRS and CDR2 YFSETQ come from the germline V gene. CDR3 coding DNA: TGCGCCAGCGGACAGGGTGCGGATACGCAGTATTTT. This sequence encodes CASGQGADTQYF.

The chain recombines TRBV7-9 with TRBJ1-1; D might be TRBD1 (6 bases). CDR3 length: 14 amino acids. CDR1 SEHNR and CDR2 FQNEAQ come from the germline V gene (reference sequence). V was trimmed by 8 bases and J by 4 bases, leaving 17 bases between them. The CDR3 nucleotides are TGTGCCAGCTCCAGGGGCCTTGGAGGCACTGAAGCTTTCTTT. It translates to CASSRGLGGTEAFF.